What follows are 2 T cell receptor beta chains derived from one specimen sequenced in a study of cytomegalovirus exposure and HLA in healthy donors. Vbeta (60) and Jbeta (13) primers were used in the PCR. This table comes from immunoSEQ multiplex PCR, and its TCRdb copy is limited to in-frame clones, with some not included. The table lists 150,000 to 170,000 clones, around 68% of them singletons. The sequenced material came from PBMCs. Source of these receptors: a man aged 25 to 45 in good health and CMV-seronegative.

The chain joins TRBV18 to TRBJ2-2; D might be TRBD1 (6 bases). V was cut by 5 bases and J by 0 bases, with 10 bases left in between. CDR1 is KGHSH and CDR2 is LQKENI in the germline V gene. The CDR3 consists of 15 residues. DNA of the CDR3: TGTGCCAGCTCATATGGGACACCGAACACCGGGGAGCTGTTTTTT. This codes for CASSYGTPNTGELFF. The whole variable domain, remainder taken from reference TRBV18 and TRBJ2-2, is NAGVMQNPRHLVRRRGQEARLRCSPMKGHSHVYWYRQLPEEGLKFMVYLQKENIIDESGMPKERFSAEFPKEGPSILRIQQVVRGDSAAYFCASSYGTPNTGELFFGEGSRLTVL.

This clone was seen more than once but under ten times. The chain's CDR3 is CAWSVGGSGANVLTF. CDR3 sequence (DNA): TGTGCCTGGAGTGTAGGGGGCTCTGGGGCCAACGTCCTGACTTTC. V and J are TRBV30 and TRBJ2-6, with D possibly being TRBD1 (6 bases). V was cut by 0 bases and J by 0 bases, with 6 bases left in between. Germline V lookup: CDR1 GTSNPN, CDR2 SVGIG (reference sequence). The CDR3 consists of 15 residues.